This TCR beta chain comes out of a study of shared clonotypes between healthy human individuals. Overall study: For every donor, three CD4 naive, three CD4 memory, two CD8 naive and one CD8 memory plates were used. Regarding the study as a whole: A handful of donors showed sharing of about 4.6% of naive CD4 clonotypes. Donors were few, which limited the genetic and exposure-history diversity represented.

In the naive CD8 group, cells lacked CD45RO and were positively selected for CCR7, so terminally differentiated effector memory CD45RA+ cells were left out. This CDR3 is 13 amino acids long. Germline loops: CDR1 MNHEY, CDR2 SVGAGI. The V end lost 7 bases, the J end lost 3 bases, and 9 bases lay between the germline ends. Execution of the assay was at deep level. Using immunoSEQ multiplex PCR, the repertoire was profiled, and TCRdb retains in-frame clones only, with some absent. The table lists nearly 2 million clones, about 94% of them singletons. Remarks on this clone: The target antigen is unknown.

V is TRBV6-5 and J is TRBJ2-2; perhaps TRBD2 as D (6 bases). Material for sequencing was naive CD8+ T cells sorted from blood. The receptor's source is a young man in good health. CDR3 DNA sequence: TGTGCCAGCATGCGGGACGACACCGGGGAGCTGTTTTTT. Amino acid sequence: CASMRDDTGELFF.